This is a list of T cell receptor beta chains from one sample in a study of OX40 agonist ivuxolimab in advanced cancers. The method was immunoSEQ multiplex PCR; TCRdb's version includes in-frame clones alone and lacks a portion of them. Found here are tens of thousands of clones, roughly 78% of them singletons; the top ten hold 9.5% to 13%. The source was CD4+ or CD8+ T cells sorted from blood, collected in a trial of the OX40 agonist ivuxolimab. The receptors here all came from an adult with an advanced solid tumor such as melanoma, head and neck, liver or kidney cancer. Each CDR3 is given with its conserved first and last residue. The D gene is left open where the match is weak. Not every row has a clone size; where given, it reads once, few, many or a size class.

D gene,V gene,CDR3 length,J gene,clone size,CDR3 protein,CDR3 DNA
NA,TRBV7-9,13,TRBJ1-5,few,CASSLSGMEPQHF,TGTGCCAGCAGCTTATCAGGGATGGAGCCCCAGCATTTT
NA,TRBV7-9,13,TRBJ1-1,NA,CASSQLGGAEAFF,TGTGCCAGCAGCCAACTGGGTGGGGCTGAAGCTTTCTTT
TRBD2,TRBV2,14,TRBJ2-1,NA,CASKGLAGTGEQFF,TGTGCCAGCAAGGGACTAGCGGGGACTGGAGAGCAGTTCTTC
NA,TRBV7-2,12,TRBJ1-2,NA,CASSPSSGGYTF,TGTGCCAGCAGCCCTTCCTCGGGGGGCTACACCTTC
TRBD2,TRBV28,14,TRBJ2-5,NA,CASSLLSGRETQYF,TGTGCCAGCAGTTTATTGAGCGGGAGAGAGACCCAGTACTTC
NA,TRBV6-4,14,TRBJ2-1,NA,CAISSREVGGEQFF,TGTGCCATCAGTAGCCGGGAAGTGGGGGGTGAGCAGTTCTTC
TRBD1,TRBV27,15,TRBJ2-1,NA,CASSWDRAAYNEQFF,TGTGCCAGCAGTTGGGACAGGGCTGCCTACAATGAGCAGTTCTTC
NA,TRBV14,14,TRBJ1-2,NA,CASSQERGIPGYTF,TGTGCCAGCAGCCAAGAAAGGGGAATCCCTGGCTACACCTTC
TRBD2,TRBV19,13,TRBJ2-7,once,CASRRGSSYEQYF,TGTGCCAGTAGGCGGGGGAGCTCCTACGAGCAGTACTTC
TRBD1,TRBV25-1,16,TRBJ1-5,NA,CASSGPDRASNQPQHF,TGTGCCAGCAGTGGACCTGACAGGGCTAGCAATCAGCCCCAGCATTTT
TRBD1,TRBV7-6,18,TRBJ2-1,NA,CASSLRNLRDSTYNEQFF,TGTGCCAGCAGCTTGAGGAACCTCCGGGACAGCACCTACAATGAGCAGTTCTTC
NA,TRBV4-1,15,TRBJ2-1,NA,CASSPIRTDYNEQFF,TGCGCCAGCTCCCCGATCCGGACGGATTACAATGAGCAGTTCTTC
TRBD2,TRBV11-2,16,TRBJ2-5,NA,CASSLEASGRVETQYF,TGTGCCAGCAGCTTAGAGGCTAGCGGGAGAGTGGAGACCCAGTACTTC
TRBD1,TRBV19,16,TRBJ1-5,NA,CATKDRGPGGNQPQHF,TGTGCCACTAAGGACAGGGGGCCAGGGGGCAATCAGCCCCAGCATTTT
TRBD1,TRBV4-1,14,TRBJ1-2,NA,CASSLEGQHYGYTF,TGCGCCAGCAGCCTGGAGGGACAGCACTATGGCTACACCTTC
TRBD2,TRBV27,19,TRBJ2-1,NA,CASSLLRGVSEDSYNEQFF,TGTGCCAGCAGTTTATTGCGGGGGGTATCAGAAGACTCCTACAATGAGCAGTTCTTC
NA,TRBV15,14,TRBJ2-1,NA,CATRGPRGVNEQFF,TGTGCCACCAGAGGGCCTAGGGGGGTCAATGAGCAGTTCTTC
NA,TRBV5-5,15,TRBJ1-1,NA,CASSLVGGKTTEAFF,TGTGCCAGCAGCTTGGTGGGCGGAAAAACTACTGAAGCTTTCTTT
TRBD2,TRBV11-3,15,TRBJ2-3,NA,CASSLGEGERDTQYF,TGTGCCAGCAGCTTAGGGGAGGGCGAGAGGGATACGCAGTATTTT
NA,TRBV19,14,TRBJ2-1,NA,CASEGTSTDNEQFF,TGTGCCAGCGAAGGGACCTCTACCGACAATGAGCAGTTCTTC
NA,TRBV28,14,TRBJ2-1,once,CASSLGVSYNEQFF,TGTGCCAGCAGTCTGGGAGTCTCCTACAATGAGCAGTTCTTC
TRBD1,TRBV28,14,TRBJ2-7,NA,CASSSPGTGNEQYF,TGTGCCAGCAGTTCCCCCGGGACAGGGAACGAGCAGTACTTC
TRBD1,TRBV29-1,12,TRBJ2-7,few,CSVYDRAAEQYF,TGCAGCGTTTACGACAGGGCGGCCGAGCAGTACTTC
NA,TRBV9,14,TRBJ2-7,NA,CASTPDSISYEQYF,TGTGCCAGCACCCCCGACAGCATCTCCTACGAGCAGTACTTC
TRBD1,TRBV14,15,TRBJ1-1,NA,CASSQTGGAWTEAFF,TGTGCCAGCAGCCAGACAGGGGGGGCGTGGACTGAAGCTTTCTTT
TRBD1,TRBV29-1,15,TRBJ2-4,few,CSVEEKGRGQNIQYF,TGCAGCGTTGAAGAGAAGGGCAGGGGGCAAAACATTCAGTACTTC
TRBD1,TRBV6-5,14,TRBJ2-7,NA,CASSPAGTGTEQYF,TGTGCCAGCAGTCCCGCAGGGACAGGGACCGAGCAGTACTTC
NA,TRBV6-6,14,TRBJ2-7,NA,CASSYGRTFYEQYF,TGTGCCAGCAGTTACGGGAGAACCTTCTACGAGCAGTACTTC
TRBD1,TRBV7-2,14,TRBJ2-7,NA,CASSIGQGSREQYF,TGTGCCAGCAGCATAGGACAGGGAAGTCGCGAGCAGTACTTC
NA,TRBV13,15,TRBJ2-3,few,CASSRARGGRDTQYF,TGTGCCAGCAGCCGTGCGAGGGGGGGAAGGGATACGCAGTATTTT
NA,TRBV6-6,15,TRBJ1-2,few,CASSYSSGGQYGYTF,TGTGCCAGCAGTTACTCAAGTGGGGGGCAGTATGGCTACACCTTC
NA,TRBV7-9,16,TRBJ2-2,NA,CASSLPPDQGTGELFF,TGTGCCAGCAGCTTACCGCCAGATCAGGGCACCGGGGAGCTGTTTTTT
TRBD1,TRBV5-6,16,TRBJ1-5,NA,CASSLAQDREGQPQHF,TGTGCCAGCAGCTTGGCCCAGGACAGGGAGGGTCAGCCCCAGCATTTT
NA,TRBV7-9,14,TRBJ1-5,NA,CASSFLEGNQPQHF,TGTGCCAGCAGCTTTCTTGAGGGCAATCAGCCCCAGCATTTT
NA,TRBV6-5,13,TRBJ1-2,once,CASKDGESYGYTF,TGTGCCAGCAAAGACGGGGAAAGCTATGGCTACACCTTC
NA,TRBV5-6,14,TRBJ2-7,NA,CASSLVGYSYEQYF,TGTGCCAGCAGCTTGGTCGGGTACTCCTACGAGCAGTACTTC
NA,TRBV6-1,15,TRBJ2-4,NA,CASRNWGGRQNIQYF,TGTGCCAGCAGAAACTGGGGCGGTAGGCAAAACATTCAGTACTTC
TRBD1,TRBV19,15,TRBJ1-1,once,CASTLWDRAGTEAFF,TGTGCCAGTACCTTATGGGACAGGGCCGGCACTGAAGCTTTCTTT
NA,TRBV27,14,TRBJ2-7,NA,CASSPPPGHLGQYF,TGTGCCAGCAGTCCGCCGCCGGGCCATTTGGGGCAGTACTTC
NA,TRBV11-2,12,TRBJ2-1,NA,CASSPRSNEQFF,TGTGCCAGCAGCCCACGGAGTAATGAGCAGTTCTTC
NA,TRBV7-2,13,TRBJ2-4,NA,CASSKSAGNIQYF,TGTGCCAGCAGTAAGTCGGCCGGAAACATTCAGTACTTC
TRBD1,TRBV7-3,14,TRBJ2-1,NA,CASSSTGTVDEQFF,TGTGCCAGCAGCTCGACAGGGACGGTCGATGAGCAGTTCTTC
NA,TRBV5-4,15,TRBJ1-1,NA,CASSFPGLGNTEAFF,TGTGCCAGCAGCTTCCCGGGACTCGGGAACACTGAAGCTTTCTTT
NA,TRBV27,16,TRBJ1-4,NA,CASSLSFGDSNEKLFF,TGTGCCAGCAGTTTATCGTTCGGGGATTCTAATGAAAAACTGTTTTTT
NA,TRBV2,14,TRBJ2-5,NA,CASSPRPGVGAQYF,TGTGCCAGCAGTCCCCGACCGGGGGTAGGGGCCCAGTACTTC
NA,TRBV7-9,12,TRBJ2-7,medium-sized,CASSLGTYEQYF,TGTGCCAGCAGCTTAGGAACCTACGAGCAGTACTTC
NA,TRBV7-9,15,TRBJ2-1,NA,CASSLSGVAYNEQFF,TGTGCCAGCAGCTTATCTGGGGTCGCCTACAATGAGCAGTTCTTC
NA,TRBV28,15,TRBJ1-5,NA,CASRGGFWANQPQHF,TGTGCCAGCAGAGGGGGTTTTTGGGCCAATCAGCCCCAGCATTTT
TRBD1,TRBV7-8,13,TRBJ1-1,NA,CASSIDRDTEAFF,TGTGCCAGCAGCATAGACAGGGACACTGAAGCTTTCTTT
NA,TRBV9,15,TRBJ2-3,NA,CASSVFTGAQNTQYF,TGTGCCAGCAGCGTCTTCACGGGGGCTCAGAATACGCAGTATTTT
TRBD2,TRBV6-6,16,TRBJ2-1,NA,CASSYSQREGYNEQFF,TGTGCCAGCAGTTACTCCCAGCGGGAGGGCTACAATGAGCAGTTCTTC
TRBD1,TRBV7-8,13,TRBJ2-7,NA,CASSLRGRYEQYF,TGTGCCAGCAGCTTAAGGGGGCGCTACGAGCAGTACTTC